The table lists the clone carrying this T cell receptor beta chain with many counts. The antigen is undetermined. This record comes from a study of spatial heterogeneity in lung cancer. Each molecule of TCR cDNA was tagged with one unique molecular identifier. Via MiXCR, TCRdb re-called the 5' RACE reads, giving one row per CDR3 protein. The table records about 36,000 distinct CDR3 sequences, more than 7% of them present only once. Time point specified: sample taken at primary tumor resection. Samples came from 72 TRACERx patients with untreated early-stage lung cancer. Extraction of whole RNA from tumor, nontumor lung or frozen PBMC preceded unsorted sequencing. Overall study results and limits: Ubiquitous expanded tumor TCRs appeared in blood more at resection than follow-up.

Germline-derived CDR1 and CDR2 are SGHRS and YFSETQ. V was pared by 4 bases and J by 5 bases, with 6 bases of the junction left unmatched. The CDR3 runs to 14 residues. The gene calls are TRBV5-1 and TRBJ2-1; 7 bases line up with TRBD1. This material consisted of PBMCs, taken at surgery. The clonotype was recovered from a female donor with early-stage non-small cell lung cancer. CDR3 in DNA: TGCGCCAGCAGCATACAGGGGTGGCACAATGAGCAGTTCTTC. It encodes CASSIQGWHNEQFF.